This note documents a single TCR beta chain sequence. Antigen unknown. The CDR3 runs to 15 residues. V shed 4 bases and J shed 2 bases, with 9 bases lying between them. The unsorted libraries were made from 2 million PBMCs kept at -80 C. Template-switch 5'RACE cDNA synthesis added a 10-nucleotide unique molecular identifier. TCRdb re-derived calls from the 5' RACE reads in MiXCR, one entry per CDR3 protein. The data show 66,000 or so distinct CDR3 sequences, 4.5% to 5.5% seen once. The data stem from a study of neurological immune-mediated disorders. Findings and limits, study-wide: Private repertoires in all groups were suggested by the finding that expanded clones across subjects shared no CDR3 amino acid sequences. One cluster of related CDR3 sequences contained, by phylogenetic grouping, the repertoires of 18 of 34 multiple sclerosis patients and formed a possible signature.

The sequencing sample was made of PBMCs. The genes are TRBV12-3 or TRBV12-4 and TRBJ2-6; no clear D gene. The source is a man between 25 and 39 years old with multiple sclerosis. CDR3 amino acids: CASSSLVAGANVLTF. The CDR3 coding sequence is TGTGCCAGCAGTTCTTTGGTAGCTGGGGCCAACGTCCTGACTTTC.